A selection of T cell receptor beta chains follows, all from one sample in a study of cytomegalovirus exposure and HLA in healthy donors. Some clones are missing from TCRdb's copy, which holds only in-frame ones; the method was immunoSEQ multiplex PCR. The sample includes about 130,000 clones, approximately 82% of them seen just once. Sample: PBMCs. Receptors originate from a woman aged 18-29 years in good health and CMV-seropositive. The CDR3 runs from the conserved cysteine through the conserved F or W. Each record gives: V gene, D gene, clone size, J gene, CDR3 protein, CDR3 DNA. The D gene is left open where the match is weak. Expanded clones are given a class, and other clones once, few, many or no size at all.

>TRBV2|-|-|TRBJ2-1
CASSEGRLGDFNEQFF
TGTGCCAGCAGTGAAGGTAGGCTTGGGGACTTCAATGAGCAGTTCTTC
>TRBV7-9|TRBD2|-|TRBJ2-7
CASSLLLASEQYF
TGTGCCAGCAGCTTATTACTAGCGAGCGAGCAGTACTTC
>TRBV5-1|-|-|TRBJ2-2
CASSATGVTNGELFF
TGCGCCAGCAGCGCTACCGGGGTCACGAACGGGGAGCTGTTTTTT
>TRBV4-2|-|-|TRBJ1-1
CASSQDLGGATEAFF
TGTGCCAGCAGCCAAGATTTAGGGGGTGCCACTGAAGCTTTCTTT
>TRBV5-1|-|-|TRBJ2-2
CASSSQGQNTGELFF
TGCGCCAGCAGCTCCCAGGGCCAGAACACCGGGGAGCTGTTTTTT
>TRBV6-5|TRBD1|-|TRBJ1-1
CASSTPDRVTAFF
TGTGCCAGCAGTACCCCCGACAGGGTTACAGCTTTCTTT
>TRBV7-6|TRBD1|-|TRBJ1-2
CASSYTGAGHYGYTF
TGTGCTAGCAGCTATACAGGGGCCGGTCACTATGGCTACACCTTC
>TRBV5-1|TRBD1|-|TRBJ1-6
CASSLAPTGGYSPLHF
TGCGCCAGCAGCTTGGCACCGACAGGGGGCTATTCACCCCTCCACTTT
>TRBV6-5|-|once|TRBJ1-1
CASSRDILNTEAFF
TGTGCCAGCAGTCGGGACATATTGAACACTGAAGCTTTCTTT
>TRBV7-9|-|few|TRBJ2-2
CASSLFVANTGELFF
TGTGCCAGCAGCTTATTCGTTGCGAACACCGGGGAGCTGTTTTTT
>TRBV4-2|-|-|TRBJ1-1
CASSQEGRGLRRTEAFF
TGTGCCAGCAGCCAAGAGGGGAGGGGACTTCGTCGAACTGAAGCTTTCTTT
>TRBV6-1|TRBD1|-|TRBJ1-5
CASSEMTGSNQPQHF
TGTGCCAGCAGTGAAATGACAGGGAGTAATCAGCCCCAGCATTTT
>TRBV6-1|-|-|TRBJ2-2
CASSEQGSTGELFF
TGTGCCAGCAGTGAGCAGGGCTCCACCGGGGAGCTGTTTTTT
>TRBV4-1|-|-|TRBJ1-2
CASSQGHSDHYGYTF
TGCGCCAGCAGCCAAGGACATAGCGACCACTATGGCTACACCTTC
>TRBV11-1|-|-|TRBJ2-7
CANSLVLFNRPYEQYF
TGTGCCAACAGCTTAGTGCTATTCAACCGCCCTTACGAGCAGTACTTC
>TRBV5-1|TRBD2|-|TRBJ2-7
CASSPGTSGQTQYF
TGCGCCAGCAGCCCCGGGACTAGCGGTCAAACGCAGTACTTC
>TRBV7-9|TRBD1|-|TRBJ1-6
CASSSAGGLHNSPLHF
TGTGCCAGCAGCTCTGCAGGGGGCCTACATAATTCACCCCTCCACTTT
>TRBV6-5|TRBD1|-|TRBJ2-7
CASSYSTGALNEQYF
TGTGCCAGCAGTTACTCGACAGGGGCCCTCAACGAGCAGTACTTC
>TRBV6-5|TRBD2|few|TRBJ2-3
CASSSSSGVITDTQYF
TGTGCCAGCAGTTCTTCTAGCGGGGTTATCACAGATACGCAGTATTTT
>TRBV14|-|-|TRBJ1-1
CASSQESSTEAFF
TGTGCCAGCAGCCAAGAGTCGAGCACTGAAGCTTTCTTT
>TRBV9|-|once|TRBJ2-4
CASSVGDTLAKNIQYF
TGTGCCAGCAGCGTAGGGGACACATTAGCCAAAAACATTCAGTACTTC
>TRBV4-2|-|-|TRBJ2-7
CASSRGGGYEQYF
TGTGCCAGCAGCCGGGGAGGGGGGTACGAGCAGTACTTC
>TRBV27|TRBD1|-|TRBJ2-3
CASSLGQGTDTQYF
TGTGCCAGCAGTTTAGGACAGGGAACAGATACGCAGTATTTT
>TRBV5-4|TRBD1|-|TRBJ1-2
CASSLAGTGADGYTF
TGTGCCAGCAGCCTTGCCGGGACAGGGGCGGATGGCTACACCTTC
>TRBV2|-|-|TRBJ2-1
CASSGGGEQFF
TGTGCCAGCAGTGGGGGAGGTGAGCAGTTCTTC
>TRBV11-2|TRBD2|-|TRBJ2-2
CASSPLKVGGRAGELFF
TGTGCCAGCAGCCCCCTGAAGGTGGGGGGGAGGGCTGGGGAGCTGTTTTTT
>TRBV6-5|-|-|TRBJ1-1
CASSSTGPNTEAFF
TGTGCCAGCAGTTCCACAGGACCGAACACTGAAGCTTTCTTT
>TRBV4-1|TRBD1|few|TRBJ1-3
CASSQRDRAGNTIYF
TGCGCCAGCAGCCAGAGAGACAGGGCTGGAAACACCATATATTTT
>TRBV10-1|TRBD2|-|TRBJ2-3
CASSPVSGGETDTQYF
TGCGCCAGCAGTCCGGTTAGCGGGGGGGAAACAGATACGCAGTATTTT
>TRBV5-1|-|-|TRBJ2-5
CASSPLGQETQYF
TGCGCCAGCAGCCCCCTAGGCCAAGAGACCCAGTACTTC
>TRBV10-1|TRBD1|-|TRBJ1-5
CASSERTGLSFTLQPQHF
TGCGCCAGCAGTGAGAGGACAGGGCTAAGCTTCACCCTTCAGCCCCAGCATTTT
>TRBV9|TRBD1|-|TRBJ1-4
CASSVRGRGEKLFF
TGTGCCAGCAGCGTGAGGGGGCGCGGTGAAAAACTGTTTTTT
>TRBV5-4|TRBD2|once|TRBJ2-3
CASSASGGSTDTQYF
TGTGCCAGCAGCGCTAGCGGGGGAAGCACAGATACGCAGTATTTT
>TRBV7-3|TRBD1|-|TRBJ2-1
CASSFGQGAIHEQFF
TGTGCCAGCAGCTTCGGACAGGGGGCTATCCATGAGCAGTTCTTC
>TRBV5-1|-|-|TRBJ1-4
CASSLDQNRNEKLFF
TGCGCCAGCAGCTTGGACCAGAATCGAAATGAAAAACTGTTTTTT
>TRBV10-3|-|-|TRBJ1-4
CAISDPGKGSNEKLFF
TGTGCCATCAGTGACCCCGGAAAGGGGTCGAATGAAAAACTGTTTTTT
>TRBV6-4|-|-|TRBJ2-7
CASSPQGGGGQEQYF
TGTGCCAGCAGCCCACAGGGGGGGGGCGGGCAGGAGCAGTACTTC
>TRBV9|-|once|TRBJ1-4
CASSTEGQRATNEKLFF
TGTGCCAGCTCAACGGAGGGGCAGAGGGCAACTAATGAAAAACTGTTTTTT
>TRBV7-9|-|-|TRBJ1-6
CASSLDRENSPLHF
TGTGCCAGCAGCTTAGACAGGGAAAACTCACCCCTCCACTTT
>TRBV5-1|TRBD1|few|TRBJ2-5
CASSLGDREETQYF
TGCGCCAGCAGCTTGGGGGACAGAGAAGAGACCCAGTACTTC
>TRBV5-1|-|-|TRBJ1-6
CAMQGFWTPLHF
TGCGCCATGCAGGGGTTCTGGACACCCCTCCACTTT
>TRBV7-6|TRBD2|-|TRBJ2-5
CASSLGGGQETQYF
TGTGCCAGCAGCTTAGGGGGGGGTCAAGAGACCCAGTACTTC
>TRBV7-9|-|-|TRBJ1-2
CSSSLQQGYYTF
TGTTCCAGCAGCTTACAACAGGGCTACTACACCTTC
>TRBV7-3|-|-|TRBJ2-1
CASSLMNGEQFF
TGTGCCAGCAGCTTAATGAACGGTGAGCAGTTCTTC
>TRBV21-1|-|-|TRBJ2-1
CASSKRLVQQFF
TGTGCCAGCAGCAAAAGGCTAGTTCAGCAGTTCTTC
>TRBV30|-|-|TRBJ2-7
CAWSKKLGAYEQYF
TGTGCCTGGAGCAAGAAGCTAGGCGCCTACGAGCAGTACTTC
>TRBV7-8|TRBD2|-|TRBJ2-1
CASSSGLATGEQFF
TGTGCCAGCAGCTCGGGACTAGCGACCGGTGAGCAGTTCTTC
>TRBV12-5|-|-|TRBJ1-1
CASERDTMNTEAFF
TGTGCTAGTGAGAGGGACACCATGAACACTGAAGCTTTCTTT
>TRBV4-2|TRBD2|-|TRBJ2-7
CASSQGGGSYEQYF
TGTGCCAGCAGCCAGGGGGGGGGCTCCTACGAGCAGTACTTC
>TRBV19|-|-|TRBJ1-2
CASSMGRAYGYTF
TGTGCCAGTAGTATGGGCAGGGCCTATGGCTACACCTTC
>TRBV4-1|-|-|TRBJ1-1
CASSQVKTVNTNTEAFF
TGCGCCAGCAGCCAAGTTAAGACAGTTAATACGAACACTGAAGCTTTCTTT
>TRBV7-2|TRBD2|-|TRBJ2-1
CASSLVASGGLNEQFF
TGTGCCAGCAGCTTAGTGGCTAGCGGGGGGTTGAATGAGCAGTTCTTC
>TRBV5-6|-|-|TRBJ2-5
CASGLRTDYQETQYF
TGTGCCAGCGGACTAAGGACCGATTACCAAGAGACCCAGTACTTC
>TRBV18|-|-|TRBJ2-2
CASSPQGSNTGELFF
TGTGCCAGCTCACCCCAGGGATCGAACACCGGGGAGCTGTTTTTT
>TRBV4-2|-|-|TRBJ2-1
CASSQEGRGGLNEQFF
TGTGCCAGCAGCCAAGAAGGGAGGGGGGGCCTCAATGAGCAGTTCTTC
>TRBV14|-|-|TRBJ1-2
CASSLTGTRVGYTF
TGTGCCAGCAGCCTGACCGGGACAAGGGTTGGCTACACCTTC
>TRBV7-2|-|-|TRBJ1-1
CASSPRGTREAFF
TGTGCCAGCAGCCCCCGAGGCACCCGGGAAGCTTTCTTT
>TRBV2|TRBD1|-|TRBJ1-2
CASSPGQDRSGYGYTF
TGTGCCAGCAGCCCTGGACAGGACCGATCTGGGTATGGCTACACCTTC
>TRBV18|TRBD1|-|TRBJ1-2
CASSPTTGTYYGYTF
TGTGCCAGCTCACCAACGACAGGGACCTACTATGGCTACACCTTC
>TRBV7-9|-|-|TRBJ1-1
CSSSFSGGNTEAFF
TGTTCCAGCAGCTTTTCCGGTGGGAACACTGAAGCTTTCTTT